This T cell receptor (beta chain) was documented in a study of OX40 agonist ivuxolimab in advanced cancers. On the study more broadly: Patients received ivuxolimab, an agonistic anti-OX40 (CD134) antibody. General study results and limits: The average count of expanded clones was higher among CD8+ T cells than among CD4+.

TCRdb's copy holds only in-frame clones and misses some; the assay was immunoSEQ multiplex PCR. The data hold around 23,000 clones, with around 79% observed a single time. This CDR3 comprises 15 residues. V lost 0 bases and J 4 bases, leaving 13 bases between the germline ends. Germline V gene lookup returns CDR1 SGDLS and CDR2 YYNGEE. With respect to this clone: What it binds is unknown.

This chain connects TRBV9 to TRBJ1-1; no clear D gene. The specimen was CD4+ or CD8+ T cells sorted from blood, collected in a trial of the OX40 agonist ivuxolimab. The origin of this receptor is an adult with an advanced solid tumor such as melanoma, head and neck, liver or kidney cancer. CDR3 sequence: CASSVDYGAGTEAFF. The CDR3 region has the DNA TGTGCCAGCAGCGTAGATTATGGAGCCGGCACTGAAGCTTTCTTT.